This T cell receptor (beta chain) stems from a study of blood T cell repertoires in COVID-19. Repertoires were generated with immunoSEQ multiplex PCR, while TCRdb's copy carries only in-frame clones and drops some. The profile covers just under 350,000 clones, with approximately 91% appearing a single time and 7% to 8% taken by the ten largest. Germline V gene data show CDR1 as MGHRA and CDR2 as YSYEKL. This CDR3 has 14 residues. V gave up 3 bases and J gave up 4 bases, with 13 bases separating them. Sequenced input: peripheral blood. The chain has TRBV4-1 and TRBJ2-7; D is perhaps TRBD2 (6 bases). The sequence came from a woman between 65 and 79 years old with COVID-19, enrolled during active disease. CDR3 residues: CASSHLAGPYEQYF. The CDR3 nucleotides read TGCGCCAGCAGCCACCTGGCGGGACCTTACGAGCAGTACTTC.